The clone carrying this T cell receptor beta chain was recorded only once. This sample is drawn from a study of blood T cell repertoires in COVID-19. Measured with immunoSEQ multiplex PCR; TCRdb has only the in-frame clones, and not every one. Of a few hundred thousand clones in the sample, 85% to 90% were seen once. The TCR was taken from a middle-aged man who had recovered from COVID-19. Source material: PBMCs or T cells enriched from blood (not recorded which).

The CDR3 DNA sequence: TGTGCCAGCGGCAGTGTGACAGGGAGAGGCCCTTATAACTATGGCTACACCTTC. Protein: CASGSVTGRGPYNYGYTF. V is TRBV28 and J is TRBJ1-2, with 7 bases identical to TRBD1. Trimming at V came to 8 bases and at J to 1 base, leaving 19 bases not matched to a gene. CDR1 MDHEN and CDR2 SYDVKM come from the germline V gene. CDR3 length: 18 amino acids.